This TCR beta chain was captured by sequencing in a study of blood T cell repertoires in COVID-19. As for the study in general: Specimens from acute and convalescent COVID-19 originated in the United States, Italy and Spain.

Germline CDR1 reads SGDLS; CDR2 reads YYNGEE. Trimming cost V 3 bases and J 4 bases; bases outside gene matches: 9. This CDR3 is built from 16 residues. The authors' processing: Amplification of reference gene primers provided the estimated nucleated cell counts. Some clones are missing from TCRdb's copy, which holds only in-frame ones; the method was immunoSEQ multiplex PCR. For V, J and clone size, that table is used; D and trimming come from the DNA. This table holds about 120,000 clones, approximately 90% found once. The rearrangement joins TRBV9 to TRBJ2-3; 9 bases map to TRBD2. The sequence was collected from a woman in her forties or fifties with acute or convalescent COVID-19. The sequenced material came from peripheral blood. The CDR3 nucleotides are TGTGCCAGCAGCGCGACTAGCGGTGGGGGGCCAGATACGCAGTATTTT. As protein: CASSATSGGGPDTQYF.